Listed here is a single T cell receptor (beta chain). What it binds is not known. The data derive from a study of response to subunit inactivated influenza vaccine. TCRdb re-analysed the RT-PCR reads in MiXCR, keeping a single row per CDR3 protein. Of more than 600,000 distinct CDR3 sequences detected, roughly 18% appear once; the ten largest clones hold approximately 11%. Whole-study findings and limits: Authors suggested that a seasonal influenza vaccination recruits few new T cells each time.

This material consisted of PBMCs from blood, taken 4 to 6 days after vaccination. This receptor was identified in a man aged 45-65 years who received an inactivated influenza vaccine.

The DNA of the CDR3 is TGCGCCAGCAGCCCCGATCCTACAGGGGTCTACGAGCAGTACTTC. It codes for CASSPDPTGVYEQYF. The rearrangement joins TRBV4-1 to TRBJ2-7; TRBD1 agrees at 7 bases. V was pared by 4 bases and J by 3 bases, with 9 bases of the junction left unmatched. The CDR3 loop spans 15 amino acids. CDR1 and CDR2 (germline): MGHRA, YSYEKL.